This passage covers 21 T cell receptor beta chains from one sample sequenced in a study of beta chain features in type 1 diabetes. The sequenced template was cDNA made from the entire isolated RNA. The data were produced by immunoSEQ multiplex PCR, yet TCRdb's version contains in-frame clones alone and is incomplete. The sample has around 190,000 clones; around an eighth are singletons. Sequencing was performed on central memory CD4+ T cells from blood. The receptor set was obtained from a woman aged 18-30 years in good health.

The chain is built from TRBV5-1 and TRBJ2-7; 7 nucleotides match TRBD2. CDR3 length: 16 amino acids. J gave up 5 bases and V 0 bases, and 11 bases lay outside the gene matches. Germline CDR1 is SGHRS and CDR2 is YFSETQ. In DNA, the CDR3 is TGCGCCAGCAGCTTGGGGGATGTGCGGGAGTGGGACGAGCAGTACTTC. Amino acid sequence: CASSLGDVREWDEQYF.

This clone was seen only a few times. The chain joins TRBV7-2 to TRBJ2-7; 13 nucleotides line up with TRBD2. The CDR3 sequence is 17 residues long. Trimming took 5 bases from V and 2 from J; bases not matched to a gene: 9. The germline V gene has CDR1 SGHTA and CDR2 FQGNSA. CDR3 sequence (DNA): TGTGCCAGCAGCCCCTCCGGGACTAGCGGGGCCGCCTACGAGCAGTACTTC. Amino acids: CASSPSGTSGAAYEQYF.

The chain recombines TRBV5-4 with TRBJ1-1; the match to TRBD1 covers 12 bases. This CDR3 spans 15 amino acids. V shed 4 bases and J 1 base; nucleotides not matched to a gene: 2. Looked up from germline, CDR1 is SGHNT and CDR2 is YYREEE (reference sequence). For the CDR3, the DNA is TGTGCCAGCAGCGAGGGACAGGGGGCGAACACTGAAGCTTTCTTT. This gives the protein CASSEGQGANTEAFF.

This clone has just a few counts. The gene calls are TRBV7-9 and TRBJ1-2, with D perhaps TRBD1 (5 bases). Germline lookup yields CDR1 SEHNR and CDR2 FQNEAQ (reference sequence). The CDR3 is 12 residues long. Trimming took 7 bases from V and 6 from J, leaving 12 bases between them. CDR3 sequence reads: CASTREGHGYTF. The CDR3 nucleotides are TGTGCCAGCACCAGGGAGGGCCATGGCTACACCTTC.

The V call is TRBV27, the J call TRBJ1-2; TRBD1 matches at 9 bases. The ends lost 5 bases at V and 6 bases at J; junction bases unmatched: 10. CDR1 is MNHEY and CDR2 is SMNVEV in the germline V gene (reference sequence). This CDR3 region has 15 residues. The CDR3 loop reads CASSPWDRDVDGYTF. CDR3 sequence (DNA): TGTGCCAGCAGTCCCTGGGACAGGGATGTCGATGGCTACACCTTC.

Concerning this clone: Other DNA sequences within the sample encode an identical CDR3. The chain uses TRBV18 and TRBJ2-7; 11 bases agree with TRBD2. Germline loops: CDR1 KGHSH, CDR2 LQKENI. This CDR3 comprises 15 residues. The ends lost 2 bases at V and 4 bases at J; junction bases unmatched: 4. CDR3 sequence reads: CASSPGTSGSYEQYF. Here the CDR3 DNA reads TGTGCCAGCTCACCAGGTACTAGCGGGAGTTACGAGCAGTACTTC.

The V call is TRBV10-3, the J call TRBJ1-4; TRBD1 matches 9 bases. The length of the CDR3 is 15 residues. The germline CDR1 and CDR2 sequences are ENHRY and SYGVKD. Trimming at V came to 0 bases and at J to 8 bases, leaving 4 bases not matched to a gene. The CDR3 is CAISESGQGSEKLFF. DNA of the CDR3: TGTGCCATCAGTGAGTCGGGACAGGGTTCGGAAAAACTGTTTTTT.

The gene calls are TRBV29-1 and TRBJ1-2; D remains unclear. The germline CDR1 and CDR2 sequences are SQVTM and ANQGSEA. CDR3 length: 13 residues. V lost 2 bases and J lost 4, with 11 bases in between. The CDR3 loop reads CSVEWWQVYGYTF. CDR3 DNA: TGCAGCGTTGAATGGTGGCAGGTCTATGGCTACACCTTC.

The rearrangement joins TRBV7-8 to TRBJ1-5, with 8 positions matching TRBD1. Germline V gives CDR1 SGHVS, CDR2 FQNEAQ. The ends lost 2 bases at V and 6 bases at J; junction bases unmatched: 9. CDR3 length equals 16 residues. Written as DNA, the CDR3 is TGTGCCAGCAGCTTAAATGATCCAGGGGGCAGTCAGCCCCAGCATTTT. This encodes CASSLNDPGGSQPQHF.

Concerning this clone itself: This CDR3 is also generated by other DNA sequences in the sample. The chain joins TRBV7-2 to TRBJ2-7; 9 bases fit TRBD1. V lost 5 bases and J lost 3; bases outside the gene matches: 5. Germline CDR1 reads SGHTA; CDR2 reads FQGNSA. This CDR3 has 14 amino acids. The CDR3 loop is CASSPGTGIYEQYF. The DNA of the CDR3 is TGTGCCAGCAGCCCAGGGACAGGGATCTACGAGCAGTACTTC.

This clone was observed once. The chain carries TRBV6-4 and TRBJ2-1, with D tentatively TRBD2 (5 bases). V was clipped by 0 bases and J by 3 bases, with 18 bases between them. CDR1 and CDR2 (germline): MRHNA, SNTAGT. CDR3 size: 18 residues. DNA for the CDR3: TGTGCCAGCAGTGACTCTCCAGCCCTTAGCGAGAACTACAATGAGCAGTTCTTC. Its protein is CASSDSPALSENYNEQFF.

J is TRBJ2-7 and V is TRBV18, with a tentative D call TRBD1 (5 bases). The V end was cut by 3 bases, the J end by 2 bases, with 14 bases between. This CDR3 has 15 amino acids. CDR1 and CDR2 (germline): KGHSH, LQKENI. The CDR3 DNA is TGTGCCAGCTCACCGATCGGGCAGGGCCCCTACGAGCAGTACTTC. It codes for CASSPIGQGPYEQYF.

The rearrangement joins TRBV14 to TRBJ2-5; D is possibly TRBD2 (6 bases). The CDR3 length is 13 residues. CDR1 and CDR2 (germline): SGHDN, FVKESK. Deletions cut 6 bases from V and 3 bases from J, with 11 bases between. CDR3 nucleotides: TGTGCCAGCAGGAGGGTAGCGGAAGAGACCCAGTACTTC. Encoded protein: CASRRVAEETQYF.

V usage is TRBV5-4 and J usage is TRBJ2-5; 11 bases fit TRBD1. With V trimmed by 4 bases and J by 5 bases, 7 bases remained unmatched. CDR3 length: 15 amino acids. Germline CDR1 reads SGHNT; CDR2 reads YYREEE (reference sequence). CDR3 loop: CASSLGQGAYETQYF. CDR3 in DNA: TGTGCCAGCAGCCTAGGACAGGGGGCATATGAGACCCAGTACTTC.

The rearrangement uses TRBV2 and TRBJ1-2, with a possible D match to TRBD1 (5 bases). This CDR3 spans 13 amino acids. V lost 8 bases to trimming and J lost 8 bases, with 18 bases between them. The germline gives CDR1 SNHLY, CDR2 FYNNEI. The CDR3 DNA sequence: TGTGCCAGCGGCCCCGGGGGTTCGGGGGGCTACACCTTC. Amino acids: CASGPGGSGGYTF. The complete variable domain, with remaining parts taken from reference TRBV2 and TRBJ1-2, reads EPEVTQTPSHQVTQMGQEVILRCVPISNHLYFYWYRQILGQKVEFLVSFYNNEISEKSEIFDDQFSVERPDGSNFTLKIRSTKLEDSAMYFCASGPGGSGGYTFGSGTRLTVV.

The gene calls are TRBV28 and TRBJ1-1; 7 nucleotides line up with TRBD1. CDR1 and CDR2 (germline): MDHEN, SYDVKM. The CDR3 runs to 15 residues. The V and J ends lost 3 bases and 1 base, in that order; junction bases with no gene match: 5. The CDR3 nucleotides are TGTGCCAGCAGTTTCCCCGGGACAGAGAACACTGAAGCTTTCTTT. Translating gives CASSFPGTENTEAFF.

This clone showed up just a few times. This could be a read error, since a much larger clone is one nucleotide away. The gene calls are TRBV7-2 and TRBJ2-7; D remains ambiguous. CDR1 and CDR2 (germline): SGHTA, FQGNSA. Trimming left V 4 bases short and J 3 bases short, with 4 bases between. This CDR3 spans 11 amino acids. The CDR3 DNA reads as TGTGCCAGCAGCTCCCTCTACGAGCAGTACTTC. Encoded protein: CASSSLYEQYF.

This clone was seen only a few times. The chain couples TRBV6-5 to TRBJ2-7, with 8 bases lining up with TRBD2. Germline V gene data show CDR1 as MNHEY and CDR2 as SVGAGI. This CDR3 has 16 residues. The V and J ends lost 2 bases and 1 base, in that order; junction bases with no gene match: 7. The CDR3 nucleotides read TGTGCCAGCAGTTACACCTGGCTAGCGGGTTCCTACGAGCAGTACTTC. Protein sequence: CASSYTWLAGSYEQYF.

This clone occurred a few times. The chain carries TRBV7-2 and TRBJ1-2, with D uncertain. Germline CDR1 SGHTA, CDR2 FQGNSA. Trimming pared 3 bases from V and 3 bases from J, leaving 17 bases between. The CDR3 length is 16 residues. In DNA form, the CDR3 reads TGTGCCAGCAGCTTCGGGAGTCTGGGAGAGGACTATGGCTACACCTTC. It yields the protein CASSFGSLGEDYGYTF.

This clone was observed a handful of times. V and J are TRBV7-2 and TRBJ2-5; 7 nucleotides align to TRBD2. There are 15 residues in the CDR3. Germline lookup yields CDR1 SGHTA and CDR2 FQGNSA. J was trimmed by 4 bases and V by 2 bases; bases with no gene match: 7. The CDR3: CASSLQAGVGETQYF. The CDR3 DNA is TGTGCCAGCAGCTTACAGGCGGGAGTGGGAGAGACCCAGTACTTC.

This clone appeared a few times. The chain is built from TRBV7-9 and TRBJ2-2; 8 nucleotides line up with TRBD1. The ends lost 4 bases at V and 4 bases at J; junction bases unmatched: 8. Germline V gene sequence: CDR1 SEHNR, CDR2 FQNEAQ (reference sequence). The CDR3 extends over 16 amino acids. CDR3 amino acids: CASSSGQAQSTGELFF. DNA of the CDR3: TGTGCCAGCAGCTCGGGACAGGCGCAAAGCACCGGGGAGCTGTTTTTT.